This T cell receptor beta chain derives from a study of early T cells in non-severe SARS-CoV-2 infection. Individual cDNA molecules received unique molecular identifiers. Via MiXCR, TCRdb re-called the 5' RACE reads, giving one row per CDR3 protein. Of 70,000 to 85,000 distinct CDR3 sequences listed, less than 15% are singletons. The CDR3 totals 19 residues. Germline CDR1 and CDR2: SGHAT and FQNNGV. J lost 4 bases, V lost 3 bases, and 15 bases had no gene match. The J gene is TRBJ1-1, the V gene TRBV11-2; TRBD1 matches 12 bases. The receptor's source is an adult who was a healthcare worker with PCR-confirmed SARS-CoV-2 infection or an uninfected control (not recorded which). Sequences were obtained from whole blood. CDR3 protein: CASSFGLLGTGGGGTEAFF. Written as DNA, the CDR3 is TGTGCCAGCAGCTTCGGCCTACTCGGGACAGGGGGCGGGGGCACTGAAGCTTTCTTT.